Listed here are 9 T cell receptor beta chains from one sample, sequenced in a study of blood T cell repertoires in COVID-19. The data were produced by immunoSEQ multiplex PCR, yet TCRdb's version contains in-frame clones alone and is incomplete. Seen here are some 150,000 clones, approximately 80% observed once, and the top ten hold 2.5% to 3%. The specimen sequenced was peripheral blood. These receptors all stem from a woman between 35 and 50 years old with active or convalescent COVID-19.

The rearrangement joins TRBV6-2 or TRBV6-3 to TRBJ2-1, with 9 nucleotides matching TRBD2. CDR3 size: 14 residues. Per the germline V gene, CDR1 is MNHEY and CDR2 is SVGEGT. The trim removed 6 bases at V and 6 bases at J, leaving 6 bases unmatched. The CDR3 loop is CASSLAGTSNEQFF. The CDR3 region has the DNA TGTGCCAGCAGCCTAGCGGGAACCTCCAATGAGCAGTTCTTC.

The chain links TRBV6-5 to TRBJ2-2, with D perhaps TRBD2 (5 bases). Germline V gene data show CDR1 as MNHEY and CDR2 as SVGAGI. The CDR3 extends over 14 amino acids. The V and J ends lost 6 bases and 6 bases respectively, with 14 bases between them. CDR3 bases: TGTGCCAGCAGCCATAGACCCGGGGCCGGGGAGCTGTTTTTT. This sequence encodes CASSHRPGAGELFF.

This sequence joins TRBV24-1 and TRBJ1-1; 10 bases map to TRBD1. V lost 5 bases and J lost 8; bases outside the gene matches: 4. The CDR3 has 13 residues. CDR1 and CDR2 (germline): KGHDR, SFDVKD. This chain's CDR3 is CATSAWDRGEAFF. CDR3 bases: TGTGCCACCAGTGCCTGGGACAGGGGAGAAGCTTTCTTT.

The chain recombines TRBV14 with TRBJ2-7; the match to TRBD1 covers 8 bases. The V and J ends lost 4 bases and 2 bases, in that order; junction bases with no gene match: 7. The germline V gene encodes CDR1 SGHDN and CDR2 FVKESK. CDR3 length: 15 residues. The CDR3 DNA is TGTGCCAGCAGCCCAGTGGACAGGGCTCCCTACGAGCAGTACTTC. Translating gives CASSPVDRAPYEQYF.

The chain couples TRBV5-6 to TRBJ2-4; D is perhaps TRBD1 (5 bases). Germline V gene sequence: CDR1 SGHDT, CDR2 YYEEEE. Trimming removed 1 base at V and 0 bases at J, with 14 bases between. This CDR3 is built from 17 residues. CDR3 DNA: TGTGCCAGCAGCTTGCCAGGGTCGGAATCAGCCAAAAACATTCAGTACTTC. Translation gives CASSLPGSESAKNIQYF.

The V gene is TRBV27, the J gene TRBJ1-2; TRBD1 matches at 7 bases. CDR1 MNHEY and CDR2 SMNVEV come from the germline V gene (reference sequence). CDR3 length: 17 amino acids. Trimming took 4 bases from V and 2 from J; bases not matched to a gene: 13. This chain's CDR3 is CASSSRWREQGNYGYTF. CDR3 DNA: TGTGCCAGCAGTTCCCGGTGGCGCGAACAGGGGAACTATGGCTACACCTTC.

The chain links TRBV5-1 to TRBJ1-4; a weak D match, TRBD1 (5 bases). The CDR3 has 17 amino acids. Trimming took 2 bases from V and 2 from J, leaving 16 bases between them. Per the germline V gene, CDR1 is SGHRS and CDR2 is YFSETQ. CDR3: CASSFGRGRGTNEKLFF. CDR3 nucleotide sequence: TGCGCCAGCAGCTTCGGTCGGGGGAGGGGCACTAATGAAAAACTGTTTTTT.

The V and J genes are TRBV10-2 and TRBJ1-1; TRBD1 matches 8 bases. The germline V gene encodes CDR1 WSHSY and CDR2 SAAADI. There are 14 residues in the CDR3. With V trimmed by 6 bases and J by 5 bases, 8 bases remained unmatched. CDR3 sequence reads: CASSSTGAGTEAFF. DNA for the CDR3: TGCGCCAGCAGCTCGACAGGGGCCGGAACTGAAGCTTTCTTT.

Here the CDR3 DNA reads TGTGCCAGCAGCTGGACAGGAGGAATAGGTGAAAAACTGTTTTTT. Translating it yields CASSWTGGIGEKLFF. This sequence joins TRBV7-2 and TRBJ1-4; the match to TRBD1 covers 7 bases. Losses at the gene ends were 4 bases for V and 7 bases for J; bases not matched to a gene: 9. The CDR3 has 15 amino acids. Germline assignment: CDR1 SGHTA and CDR2 FQGNSA.